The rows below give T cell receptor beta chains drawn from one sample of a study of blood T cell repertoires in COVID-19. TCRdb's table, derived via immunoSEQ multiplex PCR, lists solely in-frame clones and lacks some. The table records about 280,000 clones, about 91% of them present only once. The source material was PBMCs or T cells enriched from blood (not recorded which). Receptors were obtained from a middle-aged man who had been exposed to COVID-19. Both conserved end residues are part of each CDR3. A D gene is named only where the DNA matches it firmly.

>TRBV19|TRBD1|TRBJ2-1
CASRGAGDSEQFF
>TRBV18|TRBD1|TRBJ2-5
CASSPTPLPGGETTETQYF
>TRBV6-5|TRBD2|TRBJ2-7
CASSYSGLAGVYEQYF
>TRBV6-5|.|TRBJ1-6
CASSYEDSSPLHF
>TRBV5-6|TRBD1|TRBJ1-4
CASSLGTGDEKLFF
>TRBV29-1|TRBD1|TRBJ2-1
CSVPHRDRDYNEQFF
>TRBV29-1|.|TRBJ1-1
CSARMGSNTEAFF
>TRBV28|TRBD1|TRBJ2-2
CASSLERDRVTGELFF
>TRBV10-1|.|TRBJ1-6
CARKQENNSPLHF
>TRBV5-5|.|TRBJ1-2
CASNARGGSDYGYTF
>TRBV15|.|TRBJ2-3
CATSRDLSVTDTQYF
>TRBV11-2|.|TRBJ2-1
CASSLDALLYSYNEQFF
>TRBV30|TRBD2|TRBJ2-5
CAWTQGTSGRAGETQYF
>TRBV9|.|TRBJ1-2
CASSRVEGVGGYTF
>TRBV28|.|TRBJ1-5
CASSRGRRPYSNQPQHF
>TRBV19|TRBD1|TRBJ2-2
CASTPGQGALHTGELFF
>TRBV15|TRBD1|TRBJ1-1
CATSRGNRGFMSEAFF
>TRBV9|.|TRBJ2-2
CASSVGDGERELFF
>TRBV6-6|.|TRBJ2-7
CASSYPTARPPDEQYF
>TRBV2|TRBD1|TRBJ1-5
CASRPTGNGQPQHF
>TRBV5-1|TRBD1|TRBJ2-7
CASSLDQQGFEQYF
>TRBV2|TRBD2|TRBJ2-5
CASSSTSGMGGQETQYF
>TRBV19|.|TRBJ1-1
CASSTTGHTEAFF
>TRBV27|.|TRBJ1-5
CASSFNRPNQPQHF